Below are 5 T cell receptor beta chains sequenced from a single sample in a study of cytomegalovirus exposure and HLA in healthy donors. A multiplex PCR was run with 60 Vbeta primers and 13 Jbeta primers. Data came from immunoSEQ multiplex PCR; TCRdb stores just in-frame clones and leaves some out. Among about 150,000 clones listed, approximately 69% were seen once. Sequencing was performed on PBMCs. Every receptor here comes from a man aged 30 to 39 in good health and CMV-seronegative.

This clone was counted once. V is TRBV7-8 and J is TRBJ2-7; TRBD2 agrees at 11 bases. Germline V gene data show CDR1 as SGHVS and CDR2 as FQNEAQ. V trimming: 5 bases; J trimming: 0 bases; junction bases outside the gene matches: 6. The CDR3 consists of 16 residues. CDR3 loop: CASSLTLAGGSYEQYF. DNA of the CDR3: TGTGCCAGCAGCCTCACGCTAGCGGGGGGCTCCTACGAGCAGTACTTC.

J is TRBJ2-1 and V is TRBV9; D is ambiguous. Germline V lookup: CDR1 SGDLS, CDR2 YYNGEE. V was clipped by 0 bases and J by 7 bases, with 8 bases between them. The CDR3 spans 13 residues. CDR3 bases: TGTGCCAGCAGCGTAGAAGAGGTGAATGAGCAGTTCTTC. Its protein product is CASSVEEVNEQFF.

This clone was observed a few times. CDR3 region: CASSNRGQKNTEAFF. CDR3 DNA sequence: TGTGCCAGCAGTAACCGGGGACAGAAGAACACTGAAGCTTTCTTT. V gene TRBV6-6 combines with J gene TRBJ1-1; the match to TRBD1 covers 7 bases. Germline V CDR1 and CDR2: MNHNY, SVGAGI (reference sequence). The J segment lost 1 base and the V segment lost 5 bases, leaving 7 bases of the junction unmatched. The CDR3 extends over 15 amino acids.

V is TRBV29-1 and J is TRBJ2-5; 7 bases map to TRBD1. The V gene's germline CDR1 is SQVTM and CDR2 ANQGSEA. The CDR3 totals 13 residues. Trimming took 6 bases from V and 5 from J; bases not matched to a gene: 9. CDR3 sequence (DNA): TGCAGCGTGCAGACAGGGCCGGGGGAGACCCAGTACTTC. This gives the protein CSVQTGPGETQYF.

The chain recombines TRBV30 with TRBJ2-7; weak D call: TRBD2 (5 bases). Trimming stripped 1 base from V and 0 bases from J, with 10 bases between. This CDR3 contains 14 residues. Germline CDR1 GTSNPN, CDR2 SVGIG (reference sequence). CDR3 region: CAWSERESSYEQYF. The CDR3 DNA reads as TGTGCCTGGAGTGAGAGGGAGAGCTCCTACGAGCAGTACTTC.